In this sample, the clone carrying this T cell receptor beta chain turned up many times. The sample comes from a study of human T cells and chemical hapten exposure. Sample time point: pre-sensitization, week 0. Treatment defined: therapeutic diphenylcyclopropenone sensitization with weekly scalp DPC. The authors extracted total RNA from unfractionated whole blood. TCRdb recomputed calls from the RACE reads with MiXCR, one row per CDR3 protein. In the table there are fewer than 45,000 distinct CDR3 sequences, approximately 10% of which are singletons. This TCR came from a man between 50 and 59 years old with alopecia areata. Some clones in this sample may be carry-over from other donors' samples. Sequences were derived from whole blood, sampled in connection with sensitization to the hapten diphenylcyclopropenone (DPC).

The CDR3 DNA reads TGTGCCAGCAGTTTATCTAGCGGGAGGGTAGATACGCAGTATTTT. It encodes CASSLSSGRVDTQYF. J is TRBJ2-3 and V is TRBV27; 11 bases are shared with TRBD2. This CDR3 spans 15 amino acids. Per the germline V gene, CDR1 is MNHEY and CDR2 is SMNVEV (reference sequence). The junction had 1 base not matched to a gene; V was cut back by 0 bases and J by 5 bases.